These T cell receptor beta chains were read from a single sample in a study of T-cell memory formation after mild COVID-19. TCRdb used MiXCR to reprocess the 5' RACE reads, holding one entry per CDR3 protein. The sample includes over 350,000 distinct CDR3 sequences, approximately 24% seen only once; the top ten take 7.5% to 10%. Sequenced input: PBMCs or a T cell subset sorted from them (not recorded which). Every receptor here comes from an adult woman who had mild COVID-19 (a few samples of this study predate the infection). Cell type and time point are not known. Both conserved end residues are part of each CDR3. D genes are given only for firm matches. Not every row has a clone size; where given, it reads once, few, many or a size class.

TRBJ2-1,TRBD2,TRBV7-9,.,TGTGCCAGCAGCTTAAGCGGGAGCGTCCACAATGAGCAGTTCTTC,CASSLSGSVHNEQFF
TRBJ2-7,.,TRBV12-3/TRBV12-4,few,TGTGCCAGCAGACTTCGACGGTACGAGCAGTACTTC,CASRLRRYEQYF
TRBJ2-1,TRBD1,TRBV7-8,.,TGTGCCAGCAGCTTTAGGGGACAGGGGGTTCGGATTTCCTACAATGAGCAGTTCTTC,CASSFRGQGVRISYNEQFF
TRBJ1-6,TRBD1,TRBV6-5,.,TGTGCCAGCAGTTTAACCGGGACAGTGGGTTCACCCCTCCACTTT,CASSLTGTVGSPLHF
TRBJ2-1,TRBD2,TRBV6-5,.,TGTGCCAGCAGCCTCCCCGGGACTAGCGGGAGTAATGAGCAGTTCTTC,CASSLPGTSGSNEQFF
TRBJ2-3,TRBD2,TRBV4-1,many,TGCGCCAGCAGCCAAGGTTGGGGTAGCGGGGGTTCAGGTACGCAGTATTTT,CASSQGWGSGGSGTQYF
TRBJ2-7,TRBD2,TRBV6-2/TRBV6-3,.,TGTGCCAGCAGTTACTCGTTCGGGGGGAGCGATGCCGAGCAGTACTTC,CASSYSFGGSDAEQYF
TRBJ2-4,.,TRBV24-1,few,TGTGCCAGGGATCGAGGGTGTGCCAAAAACATTCAGTACTTC,CARDRGCAKNIQYF
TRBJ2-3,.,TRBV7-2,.,TGTGCCAGCAGCTTAGGAGAGATGACAGATACGCAGTATTTT,CASSLGEMTDTQYF
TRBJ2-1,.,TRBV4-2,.,TGTGCCAGCAGCCTACAGACGGGGGGCCTAGTGGGTGAGCAGTTCTTC,CASSLQTGGLVGEQFF
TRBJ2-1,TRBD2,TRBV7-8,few,TGTGCCAGCAGCTTATGGGGGAGCGGGAGCGCTGAGCAGTTCTTC,CASSLWGSGSAEQFF
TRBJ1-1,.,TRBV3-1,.,TGTGCCAGCAGCCAAGAATTCTGGGGCACTGAAGCTTTCTTT,CASSQEFWGTEAFF
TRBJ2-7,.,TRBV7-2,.,TGTGCCAGCAGCCCCGTGAATAGCCCCGAGCAGTACTTC,CASSPVNSPEQYF
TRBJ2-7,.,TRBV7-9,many,TGTGCCAGCAGCCAAGACAGTTTTGCTCCCTACGAGCAGTACTTC,CASSQDSFAPYEQYF
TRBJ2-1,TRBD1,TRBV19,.,TGTGCCAGTCGCCAACAGGGGCCACCATACAATGAGCAGTTCTTC,CASRQQGPPYNEQFF
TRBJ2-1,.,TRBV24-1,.,TGTGCCACCAGTGAAACAGGGAATGAGCAGTTCTTC,CATSETGNEQFF
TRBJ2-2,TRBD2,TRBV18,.,TGTGCCAGCTCACCCGTGGCGGGAGCTACCGGGGAGCTGTTTTTT,CASSPVAGATGELFF
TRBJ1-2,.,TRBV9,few,TGTGCCAGCAGCGTAGATGGCAGCCCTGCCTATGGCTACACCTTC,CASSVDGSPAYGYTF
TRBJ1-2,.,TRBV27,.,TGTGCCAGCAGTTTTGCAGGGGCTGATGGCTACACCTTC,CASSFAGADGYTF
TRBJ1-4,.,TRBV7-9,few,TGTGCCAGCAGCCCCCGGCTACAGTTTGGCCTTAATGAAAAACTGTTTTTT,CASSPRLQFGLNEKLFF
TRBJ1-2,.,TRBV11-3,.,TGTGCCAGCAGACTTACCTCCGGGGACACTGCCTATGGCTACACCTTC,CASRLTSGDTAYGYTF
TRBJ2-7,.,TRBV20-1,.,TGCAGTGCCCACGAATACGAGCAGTACTTC,CSAHEYEQYF
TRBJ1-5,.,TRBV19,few,TGTGCCAGTAGTATACAGGCGGACAATCAGCCCCAGCATTTT,CASSIQADNQPQHF
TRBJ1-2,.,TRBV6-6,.,TGTGCCAGCAGCCCCCTGGTGAACTATGGCTACACCTTC,CASSPLVNYGYTF
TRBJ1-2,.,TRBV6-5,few,TGTGCCAGCAGCCGGGGACTGGGCTATGGCTACACCTTC,CASSRGLGYGYTF
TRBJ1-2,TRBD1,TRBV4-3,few,TGCGCCAGCAGCCAAGAGACAACCGGGACAGGGAAATTCTATGGCTACACCTTC,CASSQETTGTGKFYGYTF
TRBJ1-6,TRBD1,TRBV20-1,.,TGCAGTGCTAGAGACCCGACAGGGTCGGGTTCACCCCTCCACTTT,CSARDPTGSGSPLHF
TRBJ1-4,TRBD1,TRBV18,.,TGTGCCAGCTCAAAACAACCGGGACAGGGGATGACTAATGAAAAACTGTTTTTT,CASSKQPGQGMTNEKLFF
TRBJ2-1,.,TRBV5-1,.,TGCGCCAGCAGCTTAGCATCTAGCGACAATGAGCAGTTCTTC,CASSLASSDNEQFF
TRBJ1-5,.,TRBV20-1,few,TGCAGTGCTAGTGGCGGGGTTCCGAATCAGCCCCAGCATTTT,CSASGGVPNQPQHF
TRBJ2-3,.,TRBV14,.,TGTGCCAGCAGCCAAGACTATGCAGATACGCAGTATTTT,CASSQDYADTQYF
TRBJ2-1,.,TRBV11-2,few,TGTGCCAGCAGCTTATCGGGCCCGTCGGATGAGCAGTTCTTC,CASSLSGPSDEQFF
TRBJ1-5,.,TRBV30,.,TGTGCCTGGAGCGGGCAAGAGGGTCAGCCCCAGCATTTT,CAWSGQEGQPQHF
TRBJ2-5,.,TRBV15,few,TGTGCCACCAGCAGAGATCCGGGCCCCGAGACCCAGTACTTC,CATSRDPGPETQYF
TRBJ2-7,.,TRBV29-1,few,TGCAGCGTTGAAAGGGGGGTGACCCCCTACGAGCAGTACTTC,CSVERGVTPYEQYF
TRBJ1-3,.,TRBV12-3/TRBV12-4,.,TGTGCCAGCAGTCTCCTTGGAAACACCATATATTTT,CASSLLGNTIYF
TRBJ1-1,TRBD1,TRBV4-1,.,TGCGCCAGCAGCCCTGGACAGGGATGGGATATTGAAGCTTTCTTT,CASSPGQGWDIEAFF
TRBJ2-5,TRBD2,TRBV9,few,TGTGCCAGCAGTGAATCTAGCGGTGGGGAGACCCAGTACTTC,CASSESSGGETQYF
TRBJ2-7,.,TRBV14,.,TGTGCCAGCAGCCCGCAATCAGGGGTTGGCGAGCAGTACTTC,CASSPQSGVGEQYF
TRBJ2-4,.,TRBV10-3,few,TGTGCCATCAGTGAGATGGAGGAGACACCAGAAAACATTCAGTACTTC,CAISEMEETPENIQYF
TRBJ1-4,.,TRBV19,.,TGTGCCAGCTCTCCTCGATCTGAAAAACTGTTTTTT,CASSPRSEKLFF
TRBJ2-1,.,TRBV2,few,TGTGCCAGCACCCAGCGCCTAAGCTCCTACAATGAGCAGTTCTTC,CASTQRLSSYNEQFF
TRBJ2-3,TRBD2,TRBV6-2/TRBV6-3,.,TGTGCCAGCAGTTACTCGATGACGGGAGGTACAGATACGCAGTATTTT,CASSYSMTGGTDTQYF
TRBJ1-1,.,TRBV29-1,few,TGCAGCGTTGAGGCCAGTTTGAACACTGAAGCTTTCTTT,CSVEASLNTEAFF
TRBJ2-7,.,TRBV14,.,TGTGCCAGCAGCCAAGGATGGGGCGGGGTGCCCTCCTACGAGCAGTACTTC,CASSQGWGGVPSYEQYF
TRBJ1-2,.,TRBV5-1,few,TGCGCCAGCAGCGTGTCAGGGGATACCTATGGCTACACCTTC,CASSVSGDTYGYTF
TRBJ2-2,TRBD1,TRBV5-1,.,TGCGCCAGCAGCAAATACGGGACAGGGCTTACGGACACCGGGGAGCTGTTTTTT,CASSKYGTGLTDTGELFF
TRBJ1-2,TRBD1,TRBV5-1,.,TGCGCCAGCAGCTCGGACAGGGAGGTTGACTATGGCTACACCTTC,CASSSDREVDYGYTF
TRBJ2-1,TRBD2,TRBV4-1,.,TGCGCCAGCAGCCAGGTTCTAGCGGGGGCTTCGCAGTTCTTC,CASSQVLAGASQFF
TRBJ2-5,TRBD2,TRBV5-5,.,TGTGCCAGCAGCTACCCTTTCGGGGGGGGAGAGACCCAGTACTTC,CASSYPFGGGETQYF
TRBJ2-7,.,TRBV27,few,TGTGCCAGCAGTTTATCGCACGGGAAAGGTCTCGAGCAGTACTTC,CASSLSHGKGLEQYF